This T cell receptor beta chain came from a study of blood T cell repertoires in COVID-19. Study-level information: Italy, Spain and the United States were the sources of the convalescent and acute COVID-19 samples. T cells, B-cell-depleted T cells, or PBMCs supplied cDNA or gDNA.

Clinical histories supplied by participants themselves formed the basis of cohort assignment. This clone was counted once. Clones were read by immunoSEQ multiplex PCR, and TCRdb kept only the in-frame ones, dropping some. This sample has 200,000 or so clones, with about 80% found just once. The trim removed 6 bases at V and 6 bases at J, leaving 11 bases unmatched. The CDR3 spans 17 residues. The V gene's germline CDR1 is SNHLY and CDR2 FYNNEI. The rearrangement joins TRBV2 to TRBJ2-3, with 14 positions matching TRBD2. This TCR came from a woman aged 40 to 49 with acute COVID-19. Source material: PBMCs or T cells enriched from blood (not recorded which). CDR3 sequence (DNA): TGTGCCAGCAGCGTCGGACTAGCGGGGGGCACCCGGGATACGCAGTATTTT. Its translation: CASSVGLAGGTRDTQYF.